Given below is one TCR beta chain in context. The data were taken from a study of cytomegalovirus exposure and HLA in healthy donors. The assay was immunoSEQ multiplex PCR, and TCRdb's table has in-frame clones only and misses some. The sample has approximately 65,000 clones; over 90% are singletons. Germline V gene sequence: CDR1 SGHTA, CDR2 FQGNSA. The CDR3 has 14 amino acids. V lost 5 bases to trimming and J lost 1 base, with 8 bases between them. The sequencing sample was made of PBMCs. The receptor was derived from a woman between 18 and 29 years old in good health and CMV-seronegative. The chain employs TRBV7-2 and TRBJ2-2, with no clear D. The DNA of the CDR3 is TGTGCCAGCAGCCCCTATGGGAACACCGGGGAGCTGTTTTTT. Its translation: CASSPYGNTGELFF.